Listed below are T cell receptor beta chains from one sample, sequenced in a study of shared clonotypes between healthy human individuals. Only in-frame clones appear in the TCRdb table, and some are missing; sequencing was by immunoSEQ multiplex PCR. The sample consists of some 580,000 clones, more than 95% of them appearing once. Sequencing used naive CD4+ T cells sorted from blood. The receptors originated from a young woman in good health. CDR3s include the opening cysteine and the closing phenylalanine or tryptophan.

v_gene | CDR3aa
TRBV18 | CASSPPDGLSQTQYF
TRBV6-5 | CASTRSRTRETQYF
TRBV2 | CASSWQREDHGELFF
TRBV6-5 | CASSYSQSGRGNEQFF
TRBV28 | CASRAGGNEKLFF
TRBV6-1 | CASRNRGSSGEQFF
TRBV27 | CASSVGTPLPSRETQYF
TRBV19 | CASSLSGGQGEQYF
TRBV28 | CASSRQGAGNQPQHF
TRBV10-1 | CASSESAGAPSAYEQYF
TRBV7-9 | CASSKAREQFF
TRBV7-2 | CASSLLSAEYQETQYF
TRBV7-9 | CASSKQGANTEAFF
TRBV10-1 | CASSEGEEGGYEQYF